The sequence of this TCR beta chain was determined in a study of cytomegalovirus exposure and HLA in healthy donors. General study results and limits: In vitro checks showed that a few CMV-associated chains really do target CMV antigens. In a later analysis, V- and J-gene trimming of beta chains associated with a DCLRE1C missense variant, replicated independently. Across donors, sequencing depth was assumed by presence/absence analyses to be roughly uniform.

The CDR3 sequence is 15 residues long. The V gene's germline CDR1 is SGHDN and CDR2 FVKESK. Trimming shortened V by 2 bases and J by 2 bases, and 11 bases separated the two germline ends. In regard to this clone: Its antigen remains unidentified.

60 Vbeta and 13 Jbeta primers were used in PCR. In the original processing: Later analysis identified tens of millions of unique TCR beta chains, approximately 10 million shared. Sequencing used immunoSEQ multiplex PCR; TCRdb keeps in-frame clones, though not all of them. V, J and clone size derive from that table, while D and trimming were established from the DNA sequence. The table includes 200,000 to 250,000 clones, over 75% detected once. This TCR was sampled from a girl under 10 years old in good health and CMV-seronegative. This chain uses TRBV14 with TRBJ2-3; possibly TRBD1 for D (6 bases). Source material: PBMCs. The CDR3: CASSQLGGTTDTQYF. The CDR3 DNA reads TGTGCCAGCAGCCAACTAGGGGGAACCACAGATACGCAGTATTTT. Combining the CDR3 with reference TRBV14 and TRBJ2-3 gives the whole variable domain EAGVTQFPSHSVIEKGQTVTLRCDPISGHDNLYWYRRVMGKEIKFLLHFVKESKQDESGMPNNRFLAERTGGTYSTLKVQPAELEDSGVYFCASSQLGGTTDTQYFGPGTRLTVL.